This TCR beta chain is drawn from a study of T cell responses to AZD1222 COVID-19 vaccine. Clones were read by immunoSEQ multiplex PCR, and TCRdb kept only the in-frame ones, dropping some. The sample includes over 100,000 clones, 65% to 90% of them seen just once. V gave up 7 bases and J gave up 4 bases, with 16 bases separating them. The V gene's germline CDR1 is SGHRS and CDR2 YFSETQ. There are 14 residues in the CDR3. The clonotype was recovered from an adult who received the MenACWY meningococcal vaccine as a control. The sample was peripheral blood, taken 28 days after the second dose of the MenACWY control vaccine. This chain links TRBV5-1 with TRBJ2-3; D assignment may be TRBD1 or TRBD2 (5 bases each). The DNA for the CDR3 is TGCGCCAGCGGGGGTGTCGGTATGTCAGATACGCAGTATTTT. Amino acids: CASGGVGMSDTQYF.